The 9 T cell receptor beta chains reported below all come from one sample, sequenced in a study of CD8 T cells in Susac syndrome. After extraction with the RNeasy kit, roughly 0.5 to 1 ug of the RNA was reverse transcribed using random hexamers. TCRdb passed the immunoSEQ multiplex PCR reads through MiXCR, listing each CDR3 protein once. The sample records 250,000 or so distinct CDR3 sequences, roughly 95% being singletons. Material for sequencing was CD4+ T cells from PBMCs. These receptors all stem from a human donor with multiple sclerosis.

The CDR3 region has the DNA TGTGCCAGCAGCGCCACTGGGACAGGGGGTACCTACGAGCAGTACTTC. Amino acid sequence: CASSATGTGGTYEQYF. V usage is TRBV9 and J usage is TRBJ2-7, with 11 bases identical to TRBD1. This CDR3 is 16 amino acids long. Germline loops: CDR1 SGDLS, CDR2 YYNGEE. Trimming cost V 3 bases and J 2 bases; bases outside gene matches: 7.

CDR3 sequence: CASSLRGGGEQYV. The CDR3 nucleotides are TGCGCCAGCAGCTTGCGGGGTGGAGGCGAGCAGTACGTC. The V call is TRBV5-1, the J call TRBJ2-7; tentatively, D is TRBD2 (5 bases). Germline CDR1 reads SGHRS; CDR2 reads YFSETQ. This CDR3 has 13 residues. The V and J ends lost 1 base and 6 bases respectively, with 11 bases between them.

The chain's CDR3 is CATRRGTVRKYTF. DNA of the CDR3: TGTGCCACCCGGAGAGGGACAGTAAGGAAATACACCTTC. V and J are TRBV24-1 and TRBJ1-2; TRBD1 matches at 7 bases. Germline lookup yields CDR1 KGHDR and CDR2 SFDVKD. This CDR3 is built from 13 residues. V lost 9 bases to trimming and J lost 11 bases; unmatched junction nucleotides: 14.

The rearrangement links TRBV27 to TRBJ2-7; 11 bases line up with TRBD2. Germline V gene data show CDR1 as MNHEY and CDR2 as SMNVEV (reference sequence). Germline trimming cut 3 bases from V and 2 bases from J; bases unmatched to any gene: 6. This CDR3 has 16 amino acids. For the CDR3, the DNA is TGTGCCAGCAGTTTGCTCGGGACTAGCGGACCCTACGAGCAGTACGTC. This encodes CASSLLGTSGPYEQYV.

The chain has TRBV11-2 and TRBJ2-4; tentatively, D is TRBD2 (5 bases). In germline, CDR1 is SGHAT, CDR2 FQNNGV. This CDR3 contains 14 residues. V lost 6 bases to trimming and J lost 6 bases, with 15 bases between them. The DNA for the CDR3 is TGTGCCAGCAGTCGAGAGGGTAGATCAAACATTCAGTACTTC. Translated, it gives CASSREGRSNIQYF. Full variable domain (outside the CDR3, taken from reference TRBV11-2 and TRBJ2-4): EAGVAQSPRYKIIEKRQSVAFWCNPISGHATLYWYQQILGQGPKLLIQFQNNGVVDDSQLPKDRFSAERLKGVDSTLKIQPAKLEDSAVYLCASSREGRSNIQYFGAGTRLSVL.

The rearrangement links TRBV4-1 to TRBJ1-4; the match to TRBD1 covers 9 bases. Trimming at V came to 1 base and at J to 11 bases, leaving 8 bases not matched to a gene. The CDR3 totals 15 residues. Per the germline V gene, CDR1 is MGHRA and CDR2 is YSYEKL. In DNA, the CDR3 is TGCGCCAGCAGCCAAGGACCGGGACAGGGACGGAAACTGTTTTTT. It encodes CASSQGPGQGRKLFF.

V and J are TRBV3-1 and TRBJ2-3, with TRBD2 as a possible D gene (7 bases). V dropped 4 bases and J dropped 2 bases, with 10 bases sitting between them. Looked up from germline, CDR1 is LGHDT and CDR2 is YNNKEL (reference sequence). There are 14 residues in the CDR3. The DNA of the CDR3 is TGTGCCAGCAGCCGGCGGGGGCCCACAGATACGCAGTATTTT. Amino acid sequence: CASSRRGPTDTQYF.

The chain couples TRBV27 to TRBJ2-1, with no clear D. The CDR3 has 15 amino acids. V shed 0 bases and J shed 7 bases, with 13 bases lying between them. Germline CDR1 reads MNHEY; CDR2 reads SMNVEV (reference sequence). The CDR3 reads CASSLSPATANEQFF. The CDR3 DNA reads TGTGCCAGCAGTTTATCACCTGCGACGGCTAATGAGCAGTTCTTC.

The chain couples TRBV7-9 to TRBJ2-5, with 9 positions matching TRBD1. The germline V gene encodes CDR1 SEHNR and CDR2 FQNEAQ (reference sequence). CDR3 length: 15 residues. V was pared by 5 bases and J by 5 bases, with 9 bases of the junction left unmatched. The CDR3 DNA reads TGTGCCAGCAGCCCGCGGACAGGGGTCAGCGAGACCCAGTACTTC. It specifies CASSPRTGVSETQYF.